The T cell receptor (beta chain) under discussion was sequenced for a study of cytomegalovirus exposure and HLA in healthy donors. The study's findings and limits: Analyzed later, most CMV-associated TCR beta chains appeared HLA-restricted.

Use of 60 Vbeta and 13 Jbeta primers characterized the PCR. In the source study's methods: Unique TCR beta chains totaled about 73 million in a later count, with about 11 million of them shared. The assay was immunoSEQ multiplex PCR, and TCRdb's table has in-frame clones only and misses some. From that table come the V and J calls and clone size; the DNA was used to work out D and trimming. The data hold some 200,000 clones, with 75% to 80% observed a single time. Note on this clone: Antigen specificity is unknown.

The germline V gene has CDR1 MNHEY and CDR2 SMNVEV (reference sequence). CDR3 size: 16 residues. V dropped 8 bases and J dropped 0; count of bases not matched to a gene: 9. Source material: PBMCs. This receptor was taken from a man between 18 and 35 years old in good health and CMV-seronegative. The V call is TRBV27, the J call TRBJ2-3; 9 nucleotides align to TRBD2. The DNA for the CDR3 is TGTGCCAGCTCCTTAGCGGGAGTTCCGAGCACAGATACGCAGTATTTT. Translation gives CASSLAGVPSTDTQYF.